This T cell receptor beta chain comes out of a study of cytomegalovirus exposure and HLA in healthy donors. The CDR3 extends over 13 amino acids. Germline CDR1 and CDR2: GTSNPN and SVGIG (reference sequence). V shed 4 bases and J 4 bases; nucleotides not matched to a gene: 5. Study observations and caveats: A later analysis found most CMV-associated TCR beta chains apparently HLA-restricted.

In regard to this clone: Antigen unknown.

The PCR was carried out with 60 Vbeta primers and 13 Jbeta primers. TCRdb keeps only in-frame clones here, not all; method: immunoSEQ multiplex PCR. The data contain about 110,000 clones, over 65% of them singletons. Sequencing used PBMCs. The receptor was derived from a man aged 40-50 years in good health and CMV-seropositive. The chain carries TRBV30 and TRBJ2-3, with TRBD1 matching over 7 bases. CDR3 region: CAWKTGASDTQYF. The CDR3 DNA follows: TGTGCCTGGAAAACAGGGGCTTCAGATACGCAGTATTTT. The full variable domain, completed using reference TRBV30 and TRBJ2-3, is SQTIHQWPATLVQPVGSPLSLECTVEGTSNPNLYWYRQAAGRGLQLLFYSVGIGQISSEVPQNLSASRPQDRQFILSSKKLLLSDSGFYLCAWKTGASDTQYFGPGTRLTVL.